This TCR beta chain was sequenced in a study of shared clonotypes between healthy human individuals. Study information: Each donor's CD4 naive and CD4 memory cells filled three plates apiece, CD8 naive two, and CD8 memory one.

V lost 5 bases to trimming and J lost 1 base, with 21 bases between them. CDR1 MDHEN and CDR2 SYDVKM come from the germline V gene. This CDR3 spans 18 amino acids. This clone was picked up many times. CD45RO+ cells were combined with CCR7-negative CD45RA+ TemRA cells to form CD8 memory. The repertoire was sequenced with immunoSEQ multiplex PCR; TCRdb's copy has only in-frame clones and lacks some. The sample has some 120,000 clones; roughly 70% are singletons. Sequencing input: memory CD8+ T cells sorted from blood. Subset: CD45RO+ cells pooled with CCR7-negative TemRA cells. This receptor was identified in a young woman in good health. The genes are TRBV28 and TRBJ1-5; tentatively, D is TRBD1 (5 bases). The DNA for the CDR3 is TGTGCCAGCAGTGTACATTTTATGAGGGGTAGGAGCAATCAGCCCCAGCATTTT. This sequence encodes CASSVHFMRGRSNQPQHF.